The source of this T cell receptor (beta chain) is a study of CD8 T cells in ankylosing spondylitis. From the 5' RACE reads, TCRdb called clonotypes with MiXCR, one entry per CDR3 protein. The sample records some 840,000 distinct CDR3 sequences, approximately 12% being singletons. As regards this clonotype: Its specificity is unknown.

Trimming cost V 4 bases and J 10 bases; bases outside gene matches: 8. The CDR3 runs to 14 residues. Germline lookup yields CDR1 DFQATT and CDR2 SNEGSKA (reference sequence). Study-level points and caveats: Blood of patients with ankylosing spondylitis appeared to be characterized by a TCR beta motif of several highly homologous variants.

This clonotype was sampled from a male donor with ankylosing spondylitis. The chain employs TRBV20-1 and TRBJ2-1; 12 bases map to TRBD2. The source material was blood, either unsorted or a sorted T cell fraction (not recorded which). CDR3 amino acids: CSANLAGGVREQFF. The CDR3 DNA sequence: TGCAGTGCTAACCTAGCGGGAGGGGTACGGGAGCAGTTCTTC.